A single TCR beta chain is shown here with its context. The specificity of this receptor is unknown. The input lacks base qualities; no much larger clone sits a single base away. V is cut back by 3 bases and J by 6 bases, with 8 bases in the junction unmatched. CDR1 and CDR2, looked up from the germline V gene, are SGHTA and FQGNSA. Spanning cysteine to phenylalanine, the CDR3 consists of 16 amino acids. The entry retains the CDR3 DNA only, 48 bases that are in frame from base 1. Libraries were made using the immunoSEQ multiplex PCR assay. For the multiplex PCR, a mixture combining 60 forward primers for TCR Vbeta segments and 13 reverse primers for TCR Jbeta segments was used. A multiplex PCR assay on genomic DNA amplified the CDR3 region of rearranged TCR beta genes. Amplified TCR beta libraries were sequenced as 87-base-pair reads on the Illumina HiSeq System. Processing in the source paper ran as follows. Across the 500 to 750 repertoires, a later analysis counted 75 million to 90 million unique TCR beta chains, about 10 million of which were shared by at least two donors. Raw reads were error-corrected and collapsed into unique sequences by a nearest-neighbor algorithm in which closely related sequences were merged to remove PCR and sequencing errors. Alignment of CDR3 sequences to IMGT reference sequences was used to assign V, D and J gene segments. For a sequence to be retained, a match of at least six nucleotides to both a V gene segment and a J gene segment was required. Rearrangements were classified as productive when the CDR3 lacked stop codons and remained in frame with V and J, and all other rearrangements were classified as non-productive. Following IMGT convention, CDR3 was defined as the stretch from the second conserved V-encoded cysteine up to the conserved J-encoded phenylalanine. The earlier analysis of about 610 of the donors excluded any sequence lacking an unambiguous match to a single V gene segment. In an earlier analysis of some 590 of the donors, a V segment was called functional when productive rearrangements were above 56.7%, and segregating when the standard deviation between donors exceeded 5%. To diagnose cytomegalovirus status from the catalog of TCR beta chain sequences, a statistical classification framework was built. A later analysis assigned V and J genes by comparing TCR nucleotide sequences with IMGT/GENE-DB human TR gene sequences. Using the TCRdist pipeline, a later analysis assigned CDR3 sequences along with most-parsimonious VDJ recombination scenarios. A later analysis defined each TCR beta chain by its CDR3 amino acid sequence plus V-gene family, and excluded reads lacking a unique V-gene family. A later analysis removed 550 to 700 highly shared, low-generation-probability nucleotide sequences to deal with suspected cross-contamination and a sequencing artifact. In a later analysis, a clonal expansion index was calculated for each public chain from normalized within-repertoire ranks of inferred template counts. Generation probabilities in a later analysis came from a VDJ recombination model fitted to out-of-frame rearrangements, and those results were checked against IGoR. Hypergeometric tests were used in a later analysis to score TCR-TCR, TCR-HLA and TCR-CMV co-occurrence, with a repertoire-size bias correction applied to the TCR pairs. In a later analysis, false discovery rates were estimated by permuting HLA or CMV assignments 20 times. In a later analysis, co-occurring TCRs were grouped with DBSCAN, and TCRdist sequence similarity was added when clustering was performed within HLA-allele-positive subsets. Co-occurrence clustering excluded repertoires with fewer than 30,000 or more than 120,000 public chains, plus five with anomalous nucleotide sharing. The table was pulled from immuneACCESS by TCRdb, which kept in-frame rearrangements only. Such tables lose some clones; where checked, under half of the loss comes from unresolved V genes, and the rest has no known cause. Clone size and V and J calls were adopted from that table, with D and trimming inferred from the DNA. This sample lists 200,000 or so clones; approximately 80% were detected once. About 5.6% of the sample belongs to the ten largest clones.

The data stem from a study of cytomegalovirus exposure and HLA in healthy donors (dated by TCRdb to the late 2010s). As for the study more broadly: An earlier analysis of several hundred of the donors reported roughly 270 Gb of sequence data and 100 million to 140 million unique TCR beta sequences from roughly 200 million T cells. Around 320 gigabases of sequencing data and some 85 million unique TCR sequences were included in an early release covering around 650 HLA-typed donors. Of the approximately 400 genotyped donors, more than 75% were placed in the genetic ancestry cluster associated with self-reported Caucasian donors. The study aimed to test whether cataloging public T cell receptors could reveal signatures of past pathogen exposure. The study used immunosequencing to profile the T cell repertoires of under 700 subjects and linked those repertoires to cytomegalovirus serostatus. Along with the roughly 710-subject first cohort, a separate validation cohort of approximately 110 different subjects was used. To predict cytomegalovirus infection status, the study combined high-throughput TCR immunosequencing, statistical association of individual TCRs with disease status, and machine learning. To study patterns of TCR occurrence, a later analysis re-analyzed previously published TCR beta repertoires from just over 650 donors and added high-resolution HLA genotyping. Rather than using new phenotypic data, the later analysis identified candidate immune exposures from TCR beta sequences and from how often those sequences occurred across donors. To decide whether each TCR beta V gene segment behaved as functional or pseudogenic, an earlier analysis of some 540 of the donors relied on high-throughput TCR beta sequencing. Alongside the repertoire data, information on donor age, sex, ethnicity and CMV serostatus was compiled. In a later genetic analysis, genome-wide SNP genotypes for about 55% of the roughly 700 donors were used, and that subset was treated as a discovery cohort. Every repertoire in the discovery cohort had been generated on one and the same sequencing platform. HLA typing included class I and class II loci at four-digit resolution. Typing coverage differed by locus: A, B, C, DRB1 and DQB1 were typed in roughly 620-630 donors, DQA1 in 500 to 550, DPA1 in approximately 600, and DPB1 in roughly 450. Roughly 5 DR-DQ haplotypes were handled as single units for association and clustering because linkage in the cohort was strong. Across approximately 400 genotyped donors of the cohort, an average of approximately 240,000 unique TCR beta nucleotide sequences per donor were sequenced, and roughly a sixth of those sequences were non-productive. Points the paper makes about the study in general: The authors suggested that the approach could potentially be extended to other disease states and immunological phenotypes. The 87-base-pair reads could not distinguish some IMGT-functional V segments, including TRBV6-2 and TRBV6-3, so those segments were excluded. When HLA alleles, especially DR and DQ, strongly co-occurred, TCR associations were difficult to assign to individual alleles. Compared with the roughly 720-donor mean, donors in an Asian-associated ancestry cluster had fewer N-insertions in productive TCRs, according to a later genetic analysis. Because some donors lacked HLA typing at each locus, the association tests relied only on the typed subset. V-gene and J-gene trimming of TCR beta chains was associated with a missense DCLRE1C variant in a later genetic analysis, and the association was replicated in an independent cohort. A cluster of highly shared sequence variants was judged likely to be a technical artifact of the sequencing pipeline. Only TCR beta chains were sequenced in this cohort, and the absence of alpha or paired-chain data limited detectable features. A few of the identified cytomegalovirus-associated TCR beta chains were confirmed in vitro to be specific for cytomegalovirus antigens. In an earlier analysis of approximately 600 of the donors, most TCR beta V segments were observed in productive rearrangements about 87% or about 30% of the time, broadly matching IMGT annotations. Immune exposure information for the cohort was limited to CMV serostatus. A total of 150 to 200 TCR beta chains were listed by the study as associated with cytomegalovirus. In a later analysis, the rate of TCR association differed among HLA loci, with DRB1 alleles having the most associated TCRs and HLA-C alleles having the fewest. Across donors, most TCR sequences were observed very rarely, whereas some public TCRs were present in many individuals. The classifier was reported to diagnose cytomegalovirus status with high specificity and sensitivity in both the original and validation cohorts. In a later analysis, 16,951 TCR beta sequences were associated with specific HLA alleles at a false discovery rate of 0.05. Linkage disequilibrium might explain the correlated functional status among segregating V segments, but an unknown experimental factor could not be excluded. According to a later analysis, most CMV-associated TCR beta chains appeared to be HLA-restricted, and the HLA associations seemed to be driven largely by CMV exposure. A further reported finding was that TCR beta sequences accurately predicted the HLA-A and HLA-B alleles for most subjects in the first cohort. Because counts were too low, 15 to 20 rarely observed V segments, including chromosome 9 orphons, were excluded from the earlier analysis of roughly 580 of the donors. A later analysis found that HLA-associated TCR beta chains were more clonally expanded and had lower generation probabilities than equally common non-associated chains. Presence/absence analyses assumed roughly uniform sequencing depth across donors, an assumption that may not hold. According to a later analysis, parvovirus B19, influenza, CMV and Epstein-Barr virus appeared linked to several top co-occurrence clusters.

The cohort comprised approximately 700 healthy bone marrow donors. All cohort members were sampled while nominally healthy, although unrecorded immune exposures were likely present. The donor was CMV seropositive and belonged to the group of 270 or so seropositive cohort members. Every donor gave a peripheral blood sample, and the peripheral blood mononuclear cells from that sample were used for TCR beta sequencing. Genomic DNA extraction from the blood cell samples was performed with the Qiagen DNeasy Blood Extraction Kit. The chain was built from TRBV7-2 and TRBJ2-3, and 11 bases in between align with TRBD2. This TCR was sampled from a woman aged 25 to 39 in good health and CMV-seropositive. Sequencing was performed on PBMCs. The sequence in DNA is TGTGCCAGCAGCTTTCTAGCGGGGGGACCCCCCGATACGCAGTATTTT. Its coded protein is CASSFLAGGPPDTQYF.